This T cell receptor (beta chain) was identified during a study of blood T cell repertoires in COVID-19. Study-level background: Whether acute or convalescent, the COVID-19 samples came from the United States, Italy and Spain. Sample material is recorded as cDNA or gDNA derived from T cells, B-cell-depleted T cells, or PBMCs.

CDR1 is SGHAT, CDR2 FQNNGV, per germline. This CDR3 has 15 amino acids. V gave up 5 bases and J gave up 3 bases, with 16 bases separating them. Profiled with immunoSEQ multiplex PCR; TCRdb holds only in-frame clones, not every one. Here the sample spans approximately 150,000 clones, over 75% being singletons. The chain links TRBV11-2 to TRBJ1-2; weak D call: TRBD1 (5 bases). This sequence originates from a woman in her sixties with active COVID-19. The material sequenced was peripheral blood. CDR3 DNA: TGTGCCAGCAGCGCCTTGGGGCAGGCGTACTATGGCTACACCTTC. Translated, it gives CASSALGQAYYGYTF.